A single sample is the source of the 4 T cell receptor beta chains below, sequenced in a study of a mutant IDH1 vaccine in newly diagnosed glioma. Clones were sequenced by immunoSEQ multiplex PCR, and TCRdb holds only the in-frame ones, with some missing. The sample yields about 64,000 clones, roughly four fifths seen once. The time point is: week 35, safety follow-up. Doses consisted of 300 ug of mutant IDH1 20-mer peptide each, paired with topical imiquimod. Their antigens are not known. The input for sequencing was PBMCs, taken from a glioma patient whose treatment included an IDH1 peptide vaccine. The receptor set was obtained from a man aged 50 or older with glioma.

V gene TRBV18 combines with J gene TRBJ1-1; a weak D match, TRBD1 (6 bases). The V end was cut by 5 bases, the J end by 1 base, with 8 bases between. This CDR3 spans 13 amino acids. Germline CDR1 KGHSH, CDR2 LQKENI. The CDR3 sequence is CASSSGANTEAFF. CDR3 DNA sequence: TGTGCCAGCTCATCGGGGGCGAACACTGAAGCTTTCTTT. Full variable domain (missing parts from reference TRBV18 and TRBJ1-1): NAGVMQNPRHLVRRRGQEARLRCSPMKGHSHVYWYRQLPEEGLKFMVYLQKENIIDESGMPKERFSAEFPKEGPSILRIQQVVRGDSAAYFCASSSGANTEAFFGQGTRLTVV.

The rearrangement uses TRBV6-6 and TRBJ1-2; D ambiguous. The CDR3 runs 12 residues. V dropped 9 bases and J dropped 4 bases, with 12 bases sitting between them. Germline-derived CDR1 and CDR2 are MNHNY and SVGAGI (reference sequence). The CDR3 reads CASRDTRYGYTF. CDR3 sequence (DNA): TGTGCCAGTAGAGACACGCGCTATGGCTACACCTTC.

This rearrangement joins TRBV29-1 to TRBJ1-1; no clear D. Germline CDR1 is SQVTM and CDR2 is ANQGSEA. Trimming left V 3 bases short and J 5 bases short, with 10 bases between. The CDR3 consists of 12 residues. The CDR3 sequence: CSVETPRTEAFF. The CDR3 coding sequence is TGCAGCGTTGAGACCCCCAGAACTGAAGCTTTCTTT.

V and J are TRBV10-3 and TRBJ1-2; D perhaps matches TRBD1 (6 bases). The germline V gene encodes CDR1 ENHRY and CDR2 SYGVKD. This CDR3 contains 14 residues. V was trimmed by 6 bases and J by 4 bases, leaving 15 bases between them. The CDR3 coding sequence is TGTGCCATCAGCGGGCAAGGACAGATCTATGGCTACACCTTC. This translates into CAISGQGQIYGYTF.